The 17 T cell receptor beta chains below all came from one sample that was sequenced in a study of shared clonotypes between healthy human individuals. Clones were read by immunoSEQ multiplex PCR, and TCRdb kept only the in-frame ones, dropping some. Of nearly 2 million clones listed, approximately 95% are singletons. Naive CD8 cells comprised CD45RO-negative, CCR7-positively selected cells, excluding terminally differentiated effector memory CD45RA+ cells. Sequencing used naive CD8+ T cells sorted from blood. The receptors originated from a man between 18 and 29 years old in good health.

V and J are TRBV11-2 and TRBJ2-5; the match to TRBD2 covers 10 bases. The germline CDR1 and CDR2 sequences are SGHAT and FQNNGV. The CDR3 has 15 amino acids. The V gene end was trimmed by 3 bases and the J gene end by 5 bases; junction bases not matched to a gene: 6. The CDR3 nucleotides read TGTGCCAGCAGCTTGAGCGGGGGGGCATTGGAGACCCAGTACTTC. Protein sequence: CASSLSGGALETQYF. The whole variable domain, filled in from reference TRBV11-2 and TRBJ2-5, reads EAGVAQSPRYKIIEKRQSVAFWCNPISGHATLYWYQQILGQGPKLLIQFQNNGVVDDSQLPKDRFSAERLKGVDSTLKIQPAKLEDSAVYLCASSLSGGALETQYFGPGTRLLVL.

The chain links TRBV5-1 to TRBJ1-4; 8 positions agree with TRBD1. The CDR3 extends over 16 amino acids. Germline CDR1 reads SGHRS; CDR2 reads YFSETQ. V lost 4 bases, J lost 3 bases, and 8 bases stayed unmatched. In DNA form, the CDR3 reads TGCGCCAGCAGCAGGGCACAGGGGGACCCTAATGAAAAACTGTTTTTT. Its protein product is CASSRAQGDPNEKLFF.

This sequence joins TRBV28 and TRBJ1-2; 8 bases agree with TRBD1. Per germline, CDR1 MDHEN and CDR2 SYDVKM. The CDR3 loop spans 14 amino acids. Trimming took 6 bases from V and 4 from J; bases not matched to a gene: 7. The CDR3 spells CASSRTGYAYGYTF. CDR3 coding DNA: TGTGCCAGCAGCCGGACAGGGTATGCCTATGGCTACACCTTC.

The chain uses TRBV9 and TRBJ1-4; D not certain. This CDR3 has 14 amino acids. Per the germline V gene, CDR1 is SGDLS and CDR2 is YYNGEE. V was pared by 0 bases and J by 4 bases, with 7 bases between. The CDR3 DNA is TGTGCCAGCAGCGTAGTAGCTGTTAATGAAAAACTGTTTTTT. Translating gives CASSVVAVNEKLFF.

The genes are TRBV15 and TRBJ2-1, with 7 bases lining up with TRBD2. CDR3 length: 16 amino acids. V lost 4 bases, J lost 5 bases, and 11 bases stayed unmatched. Germline V CDR1 and CDR2: LNHNV, YYDKDF (reference sequence). The CDR3 is CATSTQLAGTNNEQFF. As DNA, the CDR3 is TGTGCCACCAGCACTCAATTAGCGGGCACGAACAATGAGCAGTTCTTC.

The V call is TRBV6-4, the J call TRBJ1-6; D unclear. Trimming pared 5 bases from V and 7 bases from J, leaving 6 bases between. The CDR3 covers 12 residues. Germline values: CDR1 MRHNA, CDR2 SNTAGT. In DNA form, the CDR3 reads TGTGCCAGCAGTTACGGGAATTCACCCCTCCACTTT. Translation gives CASSYGNSPLHF.

V is TRBV4-3 and J is TRBJ2-5; 8 nucleotides match TRBD1. The CDR3 has 15 amino acids. Germline V gene lookup returns CDR1 LGHNA and CDR2 YSLEER. The ends lost 1 base at V and 5 bases at J; junction bases unmatched: 6. As DNA, the CDR3 is TGCGCCAGCAGCCAAGCAACAGGGGGTTGGGAGACCCAGTACTTC. Protein product: CASSQATGGWETQYF.

The chain employs TRBV15 and TRBJ1-5; D ambiguous. Trimming took 1 base from V and 7 from J, leaving 17 bases between them. The CDR3 contains 16 residues. The germline gives CDR1 LNHNV, CDR2 YYDKDF (reference sequence). The CDR3: CATSRVGMAGSQPQHF. CDR3 DNA sequence: TGTGCCACCAGCAGAGTGGGCATGGCAGGAAGCCAGCCCCAGCATTTT.

This rearrangement joins TRBV15 to TRBJ2-2; D remains unclear. V lost 3 bases and J 1 base, leaving 12 bases between the germline ends. This CDR3 region has 16 residues. The germline V gene has CDR1 LNHNV and CDR2 YYDKDF (reference sequence). This CDR3 is CATSSEPAGNTGELFF. The CDR3 nucleotides read TGTGCCACCAGCAGCGAACCAGCTGGGAACACCGGGGAGCTGTTTTTT.

This sequence joins TRBV6-5 and TRBJ2-2, with D unclear. Trimming shortened V by 4 bases and J by 4 bases, and 7 bases separated the two germline ends. CDR1 is MNHEY, CDR2 SVGAGI, per germline. The CDR3 contains 13 residues. Written as DNA, the CDR3 is TGTGCCAGCAGTTTCACTTCCACCGGGGAGCTGTTTTTT. Translated, it gives CASSFTSTGELFF.

The genes are TRBV10-3 and TRBJ2-7; D gene uncertain. The CDR3 totals 15 residues. From germline, CDR1 is ENHRY and CDR2 SYGVKD. The V gene lost 0 bases and the J gene lost 0 bases, with 9 bases spanning the gap. Here the CDR3 reads CAISESGTISYEQYF. CDR3 sequence (DNA): TGTGCCATCAGTGAGTCTGGCACGATCTCCTACGAGCAGTACTTC.

The chain employs TRBV7-6 and TRBJ2-5; maybe TRBD2 (5 bases). Germline CDR1 is SGHVS and CDR2 is FNYEAQ. The V end was cut by 2 bases, the J end by 5 bases, with 12 bases between. The CDR3 sequence is 14 residues long. The DNA of the CDR3 is TGTGCCAGCAGCTTATCACGCGGGTGGGAGACCCAGTACTTC. Translation: CASSLSRGWETQYF.

This chain links TRBV4-3 with TRBJ2-7; TRBD1 might be the D (6 bases). The CDR3 totals 16 residues. The V and J ends lost 0 bases and 4 bases respectively, with 16 bases between them. Germline assignment: CDR1 LGHNA and CDR2 YSLEER. The CDR3 spells CASSQDRSGATYEQYF. CDR3 in DNA: TGCGCCAGCAGCCAAGATAGGTCAGGGGCAACGTACGAGCAGTACTTC.

V is TRBV16 and J is TRBJ2-7; no firm D call. Trimming removed 3 bases from V and 2 bases from J, with 8 bases in between. Germline CDR1 reads KGHSY; CDR2 reads FQNENV. This CDR3 has 13 amino acids. This CDR3 is CASSQGSAYEQYF. Here the CDR3 DNA reads TGTGCCAGCAGCCAGGGTTCTGCCTACGAGCAGTACTTC.

This clone came up once. This chain uses TRBV10-2 with TRBJ2-2; D is ambiguous. The germline gives CDR1 WSHSY, CDR2 SAAADI. V was clipped by 4 bases and J by 1 base, with 4 bases between them. This CDR3 comprises 13 residues. The CDR3 region is CASSVVNTGELFF. The CDR3, as DNA: TGCGCCAGCAGTGTAGTGAACACCGGGGAGCTGTTTTTT.

The J gene is TRBJ1-2, the V gene TRBV10-1, with a possible D match to TRBD1 (5 bases). This CDR3 spans 14 amino acids. Trimming removed 7 bases at V and 6 bases at J, with 18 bases between. CDR1 and CDR2 (germline): WNHNN, SYGVQD (reference sequence). CDR3 loop: CASKPGAALDGYTF. CDR3 bases: TGCGCCAGCAAACCCGGGGCAGCGCTGGATGGCTACACCTTC.

A remark on this clone: One end of the junction does not line up with germline, which may come from a read error. The chain recombines TRBV6-6 with TRBJ1-1, with D uncertain. There are 13 residues in the CDR3. CDR1 MNHNY and CDR2 SVGAGI come from the germline V gene (reference sequence). The CDR3 bases are TGTGCCAGTAGTTCCGGGTTAAGCACTGAAGCTTTCTTT. Amino acid sequence: CASSSGLSTEAFF.